A selection of T cell receptor beta chains follows, all from one sample in a study of OX40 agonist ivuxolimab in advanced cancers. Sequencing used immunoSEQ multiplex PCR; TCRdb keeps in-frame clones, though not all of them. The table has under 20,000 clones, roughly four fifths seen once. The source material was CD4+ or CD8+ T cells sorted from blood, sampled in a trial of the OX40 agonist ivuxolimab. The source is an adult with an advanced solid tumor such as melanoma, head and neck, liver or kidney cancer. Both conserved end residues are part of each CDR3. The D gene is left open where the match is weak. Only part of the rows carry a size: once, few, many, or a class if the clone is expanded.

DNA: TGCGCCAGCAGCCAAGATCCGGGGGCCGACACTGAAGCTTTCTTT
CDR3: CASSQDPGADTEAFF
size: -
V: TRBV4-3
D: -
J: TRBJ1-1

DNA: TGTGCCAGCTTACTCCTAGAGCGGGAGGGCATTGCAGACAATGAGCAGTTCTTC
CDR3: CASLLLEREGIADNEQFF
size: -
V: TRBV2
D: TRBD2
J: TRBJ2-1

DNA: TGTGCCAGCAGACTAGCGGGGGGTCGGGAGACCCAGTACTTC
CDR3: CASRLAGGRETQYF
size: -
V: TRBV13
D: TRBD2
J: TRBJ2-5

DNA: TGTGCCATCAGTCCTAGGGACGAGGGCATCGAGCAGTACTTC
CDR3: CAISPRDEGIEQYF
size: -
V: TRBV10-3
D: -
J: TRBJ2-7

DNA: TGTGCCAGCAGCCGGACTAGCGGGAGTGTTTATAATGAGCAGTTCTTC
CDR3: CASSRTSGSVYNEQFF
size: -
V: TRBV11-2
D: TRBD2
J: TRBJ2-1

DNA: TGTGCCAGCAGTCCCCACGGCTCGGGGAGGCGCACTGAAGCTTTCTTT
CDR3: CASSPHGSGRRTEAFF
size: -
V: TRBV28
D: -
J: TRBJ1-1

DNA: TGTGCCAGCGGGGGGACGCTTGGGAATTCACCCCTCCACTTT
CDR3: CASGGTLGNSPLHF
size: -
V: TRBV6-5
D: -
J: TRBJ1-6

DNA: TGTGCCATCATACGGGGAGATGGTAATGAAAAACTGTTTTTT
CDR3: CAIIRGDGNEKLFF
size: -
V: TRBV7-9
D: -
J: TRBJ1-4

DNA: TGTGTTACCCGGCAGGGAGACGACGAGCAGTACTTC
CDR3: CVTRQGDDEQYF
size: -
V: TRBV6-5
D: -
J: TRBJ2-7

DNA: TGTGCCACCAGCAGAGATCCGAGTTACAATGAGCAGTTCTTC
CDR3: CATSRDPSYNEQFF
size: -
V: TRBV15
D: -
J: TRBJ2-1

DNA: TGTGCCAGCAGCCTAGGGGTAGGAAACACCATATATTTT
CDR3: CASSLGVGNTIYF
size: -
V: TRBV9
D: -
J: TRBJ1-3

DNA: TGTGCCAGCAGCCCCACCTCTGGAAACACCATATATTTT
CDR3: CASSPTSGNTIYF
size: -
V: TRBV4-2
D: -
J: TRBJ1-3

DNA: TGTGCCACCAGCAGAGGGACTAGCGACTACTACGAGCAGTACTTC
CDR3: CATSRGTSDYYEQYF
size: -
V: TRBV15
D: TRBD2
J: TRBJ2-7

DNA: TGCAGCGTTGTAACAGTCCGCTCCTACAATGAGCAGTTCTTC
CDR3: CSVVTVRSYNEQFF
size: -
V: TRBV29-1
D: -
J: TRBJ2-1

DNA: TGTGCCAGTAGTATCGGACAGGGCAACATTCAGTACTTC
CDR3: CASSIGQGNIQYF
size: -
V: TRBV19
D: TRBD1
J: TRBJ2-4

DNA: TGTGCCAGCAGTCCTATAGAGGGCGTACAGCCCCAGCATTTT
CDR3: CASSPIEGVQPQHF
size: -
V: TRBV27
D: -
J: TRBJ1-5

DNA: TGCGCCAGCAGCCAAGAGTGGCAGGCAAGCTCCTACAATGAGCAGTTCTTC
CDR3: CASSQEWQASSYNEQFF
size: -
V: TRBV4-3
D: -
J: TRBJ2-1

DNA: TGTGCCAGCAGTTCACGGACAGGGCCCTGGACAGGGCCTGATGAAAAACTGTTTTTT
CDR3: CASSSRTGPWTGPDEKLFF
size: -
V: TRBV27
D: TRBD1
J: TRBJ1-4

DNA: TGTGCCAGCAGTGCCTCCAGGGCTAACTATGGCTACACCTTC
CDR3: CASSASRANYGYTF
size: -
V: TRBV27
D: -
J: TRBJ1-2

DNA: TGTGCCAGCAGTTTTTATTTGGGATACCACTATGGCTACACCTTC
CDR3: CASSFYLGYHYGYTF
size: -
V: TRBV27
D: -
J: TRBJ1-2

DNA: TGTGCCAGCAGCCCAATGACAGGCTTGCACACTGAAGCTTTCTTT
CDR3: CASSPMTGLHTEAFF
size: -
V: TRBV7-8
D: -
J: TRBJ1-1

DNA: TGTGCCAGCAGCCAGTCGGACCTCTCCTACGAGCAGTACTTC
CDR3: CASSQSDLSYEQYF
size: -
V: TRBV5-6
D: -
J: TRBJ2-7

DNA: TGTGCCAGCAGCGGGGGGGGCAGAGAAATTCCCTACGAGCAGTACTTC
CDR3: CASSGGGREIPYEQYF
size: -
V: TRBV27
D: TRBD2
J: TRBJ2-7

DNA: TGTGCCAGCAGCTTTATGCCCAGGGATACGCAGTATTTT
CDR3: CASSFMPRDTQYF
size: -
V: TRBV7-3
D: -
J: TRBJ2-3

DNA: TGCAGCGTTGGGCCGCCGAACACTGAAGCTTTCTTT
CDR3: CSVGPPNTEAFF
size: -
V: TRBV29-1
D: -
J: TRBJ1-1

DNA: TGTGCCAGCAATAGGGGGACAGGGGATGAAAAACTGTTTTTT
CDR3: CASNRGTGDEKLFF
size: -
V: TRBV2
D: TRBD1
J: TRBJ1-4

DNA: TGTGCCAGCAGCTATAAGACAGGGGGCTTCACTGAAGCTTTCTTT
CDR3: CASSYKTGGFTEAFF
size: once
V: TRBV9
D: TRBD1
J: TRBJ1-1

DNA: TGTGCCAGCAGTGAATGGCTAGGGTTGAACACCGGGGAGCTGTTTTTT
CDR3: CASSEWLGLNTGELFF
size: -
V: TRBV25-1
D: -
J: TRBJ2-2

DNA: TGCGCCAGCAGCCCCGACGCGGGGGGGTACGAGCAGTACTTC
CDR3: CASSPDAGGYEQYF
size: -
V: TRBV4-1
D: TRBD2
J: TRBJ2-7

DNA: TGCGCCAGCAGCTTCGCCAAGGGCGGGGGGCCGAGCTCCTACAATGAGCAGTTCTTC
CDR3: CASSFAKGGGPSSYNEQFF
size: few
V: TRBV5-1
D: TRBD2
J: TRBJ2-1

DNA: TGTGCCTGGGACAGGGGAAACACAGATACGCAGTATTTT
CDR3: CAWDRGNTDTQYF
size: -
V: TRBV30
D: TRBD1
J: TRBJ2-3

DNA: TGTGCCACCAGCTCAAACCGGGACAGGGAATTGCAAGATACGCAGTATTTT
CDR3: CATSSNRDRELQDTQYF
size: -
V: TRBV15
D: TRBD1
J: TRBJ2-3

DNA: TGTGCCTGGACCCGTATCGACGGGGGCAATTCACCCCTCCACTTT
CDR3: CAWTRIDGGNSPLHF
size: -
V: TRBV30
D: -
J: TRBJ1-6

DNA: TGCGCCAGCAGCTTGGAGGGGCAGGCGGATGGCTACACCTTC
CDR3: CASSLEGQADGYTF
size: -
V: TRBV5-1
D: -
J: TRBJ1-2

DNA: TGTGCCAGCAGCGACTTGTTGGGGAACACTGAAGCTTTCTTT
CDR3: CASSDLLGNTEAFF
size: -
V: TRBV21-1
D: -
J: TRBJ1-1

DNA: TGTGCCAGTAGTTTCCGGGCCGAGGGAAATGAGCAGTTCTTC
CDR3: CASSFRAEGNEQFF
size: -
V: TRBV19
D: -
J: TRBJ2-1

DNA: TGTGCCAGCAGCTTAGACCGGGACAGGGGTGGCAATGAGCAGTTCTTC
CDR3: CASSLDRDRGGNEQFF
size: -
V: TRBV7-8
D: TRBD1
J: TRBJ2-1